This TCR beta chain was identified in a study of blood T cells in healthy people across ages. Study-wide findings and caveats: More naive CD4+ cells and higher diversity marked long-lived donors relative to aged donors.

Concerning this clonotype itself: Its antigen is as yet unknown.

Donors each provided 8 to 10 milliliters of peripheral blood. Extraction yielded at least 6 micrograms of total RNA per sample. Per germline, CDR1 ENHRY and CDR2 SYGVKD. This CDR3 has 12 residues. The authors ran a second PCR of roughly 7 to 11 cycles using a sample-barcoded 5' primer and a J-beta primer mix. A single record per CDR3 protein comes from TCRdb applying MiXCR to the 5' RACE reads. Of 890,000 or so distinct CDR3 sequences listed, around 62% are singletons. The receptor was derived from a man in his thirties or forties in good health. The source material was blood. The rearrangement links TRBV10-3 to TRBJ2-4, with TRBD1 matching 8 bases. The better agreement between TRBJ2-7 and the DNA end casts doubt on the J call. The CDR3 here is CAIGTGAYEQYF. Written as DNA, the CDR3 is TGTGCCATCGGGACAGGCGCCTACGAGCAGTACTTC.